Below are 8 T cell receptor beta chains sequenced from a single sample in a study of molecular identifiers for immune sequencing clone quantification (dated by TCRdb to the late 2010s). The library was produced with PCR. The reads were generated on a NextSeq 500. TCRdb reran the public reads through fastp at Q25 and MiXCR, keeping productive beta chains. Each entry merges the rows of one CDR3 protein and shows their most common DNA and genes. Counted in this sample were hundreds of thousands of distinct CDR3 sequences; over 25% of them appeared once. The top ten hold around 0.78% of the sample. Material for sequencing was naive CD8+ T cells from blood, with Jurkat cell RNA spiked in. Taken with the paper, the label for cell subset or site translates to: FACS-sorted CD8+CD4-CCR7+CD45RA+ naive T cells. The receptors were sampled from a human donor in good health. Some libraries in this study had Jurkat cell RNA spiked in.

This chain links TRBV4-1 with TRBJ2-7; D gene uncertain. V was clipped by 11 bases and J by 4 bases, with 18 bases between them. Germline loops: CDR1 MGHRA, CDR2 YSYEKL. This CDR3 is 13 amino acids long. CDR3: CARRPAAPYEQYF. For the CDR3, the DNA is TGCGCCCGCCGCCCGGCCGCCCCTTACGAGCAGTACTTC.

A remark on this clonotype: This sequence may be a read error, since a much larger clone differs from it by one base. The V and J genes are TRBV20-1 and TRBJ2-5; a possible D gene is TRBD1 (6 bases). CDR1 is DFQATT, CDR2 SNEGSKA, per germline (reference sequence). Trimming shortened V by 5 bases and J by 5 bases, and 18 bases separated the two germline ends. This CDR3 region has 14 residues. The CDR3 DNA sequence: TGCAGTGCTCGAAGACAGGCTCCTGTGGAGACCCAGTACTTC. Protein: CSARRQAPVETQYF.

This clonotype was counted only a few times. A read error may produce the germline difference seen at one junction end. V is TRBV5-4 and J is TRBJ1-2; maybe TRBD1 (5 bases). The CDR3 runs 15 residues. In germline, CDR1 is SGHNT, CDR2 YYREEE (reference sequence). The CDR3 sequence: CASSPGPTDHYGYTF. CDR3 DNA: TGTGCCAGCAGCCCAGGGCCGACAGATCACTACGGCTACACCTTC.

Notes on this clonotype: One junction end disagrees with the germline gene, perhaps due to a read error. The genes are TRBV20-1 and TRBJ1-1; D call uncertain. The CDR3 is made up of 14 amino acids. CDR1 and CDR2 (germline): DFQATT, SNEGSKA (reference sequence). CDR3 in DNA: TGCAGTGCTAGAGCCCCCCCTAGGACGACTGACGCTTTCTTT. The encoded protein is CSARAPPRTTDAFF.

The table lists this clonotype with a few counts. The chain recombines TRBV28 with TRBJ2-7, with a weak D call TRBD1 (5 bases). Between the trimmed V and J ends, which lost 8 bases and 3 bases, there was a span of 14 bases. Germline CDR1 reads MDHEN; CDR2 reads SYDVKM. CDR3 length equals 13 residues. The CDR3 DNA sequence: TGTGCCAGCGAAACAGGACCAGTCTACGAGCAGTACTTC. Encoded protein: CASETGPVYEQYF.

A remark on this clonotype: One end of the junction does not line up with germline, which may come from a read error. The rearrangement joins TRBV12-3 or TRBV12-4 to TRBJ2-7; 11 bases align to TRBD2. There are 15 residues in the CDR3. The DNA of the CDR3 is TGTACCAGCAGTCCAACTAGCGGGGGAATCTACGAGCAGTACTTC. This codes for CTSSPTSGGIYEQYF.

A note on this clonotype: The CDR3 does not close with the conserved phenylalanine or tryptophan, likely indicating a read error. The chain combines TRBV7-9 with TRBJ2-1; unclear D gene. V lost 5 bases and J 5 bases, leaving 7 bases between the germline ends. Germline-derived CDR1 and CDR2 are SEHNR and FQNEAQ (reference sequence). The CDR3 covers 12 residues. CDR3 nucleotide sequence: TGTGCCAGCAGCGTGAGGAACAATGAGCAGTTCGTC. Translation gives CASSVRNNEQFV.

With regard to this clonotype: A much larger clone lies a single base off, so this may be a read error. This chain joins TRBV2 and TRBJ2-3; D is unresolved. CDR3 length equals 13 residues. In germline, CDR1 is SNHLY, CDR2 FYNNEI. In DNA form, the CDR3 reads TGTGCCAGCAGTGCGGAGTATACAGATACGCTGTATTTT. Residues: CASSAEYTDTLYF.